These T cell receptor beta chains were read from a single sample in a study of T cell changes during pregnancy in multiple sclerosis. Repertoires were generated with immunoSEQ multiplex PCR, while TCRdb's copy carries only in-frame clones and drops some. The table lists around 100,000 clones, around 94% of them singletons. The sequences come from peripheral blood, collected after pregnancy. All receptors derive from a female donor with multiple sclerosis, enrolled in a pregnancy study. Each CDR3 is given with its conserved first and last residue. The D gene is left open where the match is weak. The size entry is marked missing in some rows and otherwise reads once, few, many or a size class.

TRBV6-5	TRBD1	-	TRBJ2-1	TGTGCCAGCAGGTCAGGGGGCCGTACGGGGAATGAGCAGTTCTTC	CASRSGGRTGNEQFF
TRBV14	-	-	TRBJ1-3	TGTGCCAGCAGCCAAGTAACAGCTGGAAACACCATATATTTT	CASSQVTAGNTIYF
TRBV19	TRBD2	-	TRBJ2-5	TGTGCCTGCTGCGCTAGCGGGAGGGCCGGGGAGACCCAGTACTTC	CACCASGRAGETQYF
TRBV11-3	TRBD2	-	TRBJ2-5	TGTGCCAGCAGCCTCGGGGAGCGGGAGGGCGAGACCCAGTACTTC	CASSLGEREGETQYF
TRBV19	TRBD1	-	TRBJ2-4	TGTGCCAGTAGTTCGACAGGGGGCGGAAACATTCAGTACTTC	CASSSTGGGNIQYF
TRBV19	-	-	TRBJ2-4	TGTGCCAGTAGTAGACCGGACATTCGGCGGGGCATTCAGTACTTC	CASSRPDIRRGIQYF
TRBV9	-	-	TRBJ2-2	TGTGCCAGCAGCGTAGGTAATCTAAACACCGGGGAGCTGTTTTTT	CASSVGNLNTGELFF
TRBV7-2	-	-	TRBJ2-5	TGTGCCAGCAGCTCACAGGGAGGGATGTACCAAGAGACCCAGTACTTC	CASSSQGGMYQETQYF
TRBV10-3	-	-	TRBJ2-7	TGTGCCATCAGTGGTTCGTCCCGGGACACCCAAAAGCAGTACTTC	CAISGSSRDTQKQYF
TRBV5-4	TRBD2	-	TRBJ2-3	TGTGCCAGCAGCTTGGGACTAGCGGGACACACAGATACGCAGTATTTT	CASSLGLAGHTDTQYF
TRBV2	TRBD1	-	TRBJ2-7	TGTGCCAGCAGTGAACTTCGACAGGGGGCCTACGAGCAGTACTTC	CASSELRQGAYEQYF
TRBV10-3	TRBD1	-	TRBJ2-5	TGTGCCATCAGTGAAGCGGACAGGGGGGAAGAGACCCAGTACTTC	CAISEADRGEETQYF
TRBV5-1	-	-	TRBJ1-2	TGCGCCAGCAGCTTGATCGGCAGGGGCAGTTCCCGTAACTATGGCTACACCTTC	CASSLIGRGSSRNYGYTF
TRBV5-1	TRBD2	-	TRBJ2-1	TGCGCCAGCAGCTTGAGTCTAGCGGGAAGTTACAATGAGCAGTTCTTC	CASSLSLAGSYNEQFF
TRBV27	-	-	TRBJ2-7	TGTGCCATCCGACAGGAAACCTCCTACGAGCAGTACTTC	CAIRQETSYEQYF
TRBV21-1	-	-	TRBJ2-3	TGTGCCAGCAGCAAAGAAGAAAAGGCGGAGGGGCAGCAAGATACGCAGTATTTT	CASSKEEKAEGQQDTQYF
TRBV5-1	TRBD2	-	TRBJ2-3	TGCGCCAGCAGCTTGGAGGCTAGCGGTCGCACAGATACGCAGTATTTT	CASSLEASGRTDTQYF
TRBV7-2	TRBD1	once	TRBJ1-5	TGTGCCAGCAGCTTTGGACAGGGGGCCGGCAATCAGCCCCAGCATTTT	CASSFGQGAGNQPQHF
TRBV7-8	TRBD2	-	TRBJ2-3	TGTGCCAGCAGCATATGGGCGGGGAGCGGGGGGGGCACAGATACGCAGTATTTT	CASSIWAGSGGGTDTQYF
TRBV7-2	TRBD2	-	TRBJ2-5	TGTGCCAGCAGCTTAGGGGCCCGGACTAGCGGACAAGAGACCCAGTACTTC	CASSLGARTSGQETQYF
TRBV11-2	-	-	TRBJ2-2	TGTGCCAGCTCAGGGGGGCTTGGCACCGGGGAGCTGTTTTTT	CASSGGLGTGELFF
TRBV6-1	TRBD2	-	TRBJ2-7	TGTGCCAGCAGTGCGGGACTAGCGGGACGATACGAGCAGTACTTC	CASSAGLAGRYEQYF
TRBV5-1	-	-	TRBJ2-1	TGCGCCAGCAGCGATCGGACAGACGGAAATGAGCAGTTCTTC	CASSDRTDGNEQFF
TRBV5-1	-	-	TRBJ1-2	TGCGCCAGCAGCTTGGCCTTGGGAGGCTTCGGCTACACCTTC	CASSLALGGFGYTF
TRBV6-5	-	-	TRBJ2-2	TGTGCCAGCAGCGACAGGACTCGGACCGGGGAGCTGTTTTTT	CASSDRTRTGELFF
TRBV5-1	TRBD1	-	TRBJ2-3	TGCGCCAGCAGCCACAGGGGGCAGACCACAGATACGCAGTATTTT	CASSHRGQTTDTQYF
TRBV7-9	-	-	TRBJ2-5	TGTGCCAGCACATCCCCCCCCCAAGAGACCCAGTACTTC	CASTSPPQETQYF
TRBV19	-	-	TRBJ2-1	TGTGCCAGTAGAGGTAAGGAGTTCAATGAGCAGTTCTTC	CASRGKEFNEQFF
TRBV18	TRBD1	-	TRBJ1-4	TGTGCCAGCTCACCCAAGACAGGGGTAGGAGAAAAACTGTTTTTT	CASSPKTGVGEKLFF
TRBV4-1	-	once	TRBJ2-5	TGCGCCAGCAGCGTAACCCCAGGGGGGAGAGAGACCCAGTACTTC	CASSVTPGGRETQYF
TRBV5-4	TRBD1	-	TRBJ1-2	TGTGCCAGCAGGCATACGCGCGGACAGGCCTATGGCTACACCTTC	CASRHTRGQAYGYTF
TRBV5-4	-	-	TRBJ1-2	TGTGCCAGCAGTCGGGAGGCAGGGAACTATGGCTACACCTTC	CASSREAGNYGYTF
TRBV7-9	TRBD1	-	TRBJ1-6	TGTGCCAGTCTTCGACAGGGACTGAATTCACCCCTCCACTTT	CASLRQGLNSPLHF
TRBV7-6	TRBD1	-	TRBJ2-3	TGTGCCAGCAGCCTTCCGGGACAGGGGGTAGATACGCAGTATTTT	CASSLPGQGVDTQYF
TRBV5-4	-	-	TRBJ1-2	TGTGCCAGCAGCTTGGATAGGGGGTCCTATGGCTACACCTTC	CASSLDRGSYGYTF
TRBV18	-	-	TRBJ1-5	TGTGCCAGCTCACCCCGGGCAGCGGATCAGCCCCAGCATTTT	CASSPRAADQPQHF
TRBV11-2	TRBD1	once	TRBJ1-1	TGTGCCAGCAGCTTAGGGGGGACAGGAGGACGGAACACTGAAGCTTTCTTT	CASSLGGTGGRNTEAFF
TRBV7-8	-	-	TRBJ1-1	TGTGCCAGCAGCCGGTCCAGGGCCACTGAAGCTTTCTTT	CASSRSRATEAFF
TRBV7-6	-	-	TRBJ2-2	TGTGCCAGCAGCTTGACCGTGGTGGTGGGAGAGACCGGGGAGCTGTTTTTT	CASSLTVVVGETGELFF
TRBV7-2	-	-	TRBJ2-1	TGTGCCAGCAGCCTCATCCCGGAGTTCTTC	CASSLIPEFF
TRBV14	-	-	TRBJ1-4	TGTGCCAGCAGCCAAGAACCAGGGCGGGGGGAAAAACTGTTTTTT	CASSQEPGRGEKLFF
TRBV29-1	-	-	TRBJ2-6	TGCAGCGTTGCGGGCGGGCCTGGGGCCAACGTCCTGACTTTC	CSVAGGPGANVLTF
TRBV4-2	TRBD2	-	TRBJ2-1	TGTGCCAGCAGCCAACAAGCTAGCGGGGCCTACAATGAGCAGTTCTTC	CASSQQASGAYNEQFF
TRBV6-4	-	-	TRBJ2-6	TGTGCCAGCAGTGGATCGAGCTCTGGGGCCAACGTCCTGACTTTC	CASSGSSSGANVLTF
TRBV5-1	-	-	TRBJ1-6	TGCGCCAGCAGCTTGGTCGCAGCGAATAATTCACCCCTCCACTTT	CASSLVAANNSPLHF
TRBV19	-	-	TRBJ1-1	TGTGCTACCGGCGGCGGTGGGTTTAAAGCTTTCTTT	CATGGGGFKAFF
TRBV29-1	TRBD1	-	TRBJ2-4	TGCAGCGCCTTGGACAGGTCATTTACCAAAAACATTCAGTACTTC	CSALDRSFTKNIQYF
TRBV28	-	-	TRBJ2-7	TGTGCCAGCAGTTTATACGGGTACGAGCAGTACTTC	CASSLYGYEQYF
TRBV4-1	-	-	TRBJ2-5	TGCGCCAGCAGCCAAGGGCAGGGAGAGACCCAGTACTTC	CASSQGQGETQYF
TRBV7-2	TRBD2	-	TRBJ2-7	TGTGCCAGCAGCCCCAGCGGACTAGCCTACTACGAGCAGTACTTC	CASSPSGLAYYEQYF
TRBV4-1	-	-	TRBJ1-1	TGCGCCAGCAGCCAAGATAGGAGGAACACTGAAGCTTTCTTT	CASSQDRRNTEAFF
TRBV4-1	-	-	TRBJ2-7	TGCGCCAGCAGCCATGCGGGGTCTTCCTACGAGCAGTACTTC	CASSHAGSSYEQYF
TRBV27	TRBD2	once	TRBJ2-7	TGTGCCAGCAGTTCACCCCCGGGACTAGGATACGAGCAGTACTTC	CASSSPPGLGYEQYF
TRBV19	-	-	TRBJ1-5	TGTGCCAGTAGTCATAGCAGTCAGCCCCAGCATTTT	CASSHSSQPQHF
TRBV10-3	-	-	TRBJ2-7	TGTGCCATCAGTGGCCAGAATGCTGGCGAGCAGTACTTC	CAISGQNAGEQYF